Below, one TCR beta chain is given with its context. Its antigen is unknown. Other DNA sequences in this sample translate to the same CDR3. The method was immunoSEQ multiplex PCR; TCRdb's version includes in-frame clones alone and lacks a portion of them. The table lists about 2.2 million clones, around 93% of them singletons, with more than 1.5% in the top ten. CD8 cells regarded as naive lacked CD45RO, were positively chosen for CCR7, and omitted terminally differentiated effector memory CD45RA+ cells. All the donors were Caucasian adults who lived in Nashville, Tennessee. This entry belongs to a study of shared clonotypes between healthy human individuals. Findings of the study overall: Roughly 5% of naive CD4 clonotypes were common to several donors. Rarefaction showed that sequencing of sorted subsets was incomplete (despite large depth). Sequencing depth was expected to affect clonotype sharing among donors.

Germline CDR1 reads LGHNT; CDR2 reads FRNRAP. This CDR3 has 11 residues. V was pared by 4 bases and J by 2 bases, with 0 bases between. This receptor was obtained from a man between 18 and 35 years old in good health. Some clones in this sample may be carry-over from other donors' samples. The rearrangement joins TRBV12-5 to TRBJ2-1; D ambiguous. The sample consisted of naive CD8+ T cells from PBMCs. The CDR3 region has the DNA TGTGCTAGTGGTTCCTACAATGAGCAGTTCTTC. It yields the protein CASGSYNEQFF.